The present T cell receptor (beta chain) was sequenced within a study of patients and donors after allogeneic stem cell transplantation. Trimming removed 3 bases at V and 2 bases at J, with 15 bases between. The CDR3 has 16 residues. TCRdb itself ran the RT-PCR reads through MiXCR, one entry per CDR3 protein. The sample gives tens of thousands of distinct CDR3 sequences, approximately 49% of which show up once; around 55% is in the top ten. The V call is TRBV12-3 or TRBV12-4, the J call TRBJ2-3; D is possibly TRBD1 or TRBD2 (5 bases each). The receptor comes from a human donor who was either an allogeneic HSCT recipient or a stem cell or donor lymphocyte infusion donor (not recorded which). It is not recorded whose cells these are; they may come from a transplant donor. The sequencing input was blood, either unsorted or a sorted T cell fraction (not recorded which). CDR3 sequence (DNA): TGTGCCAGCAGTTTTACGTGGGGGTTCTCCACAGATACGCAGTATTTT. Its protein is CASSFTWGFSTDTQYF.